These T cell receptor beta chains were read from a single sample in a study of yellow fever vaccine responses in identical twins. A single record per CDR3 protein comes from TCRdb applying MiXCR to the RT-PCR reads. The sample carries about 19,000 distinct CDR3 sequences, about 61% recorded once. The starting material was T cells from blood (PBMCs), unsorted or a sorted subset (not recorded which), obtained before or after yellow fever vaccination (not recorded which). The receptor set was obtained from a woman aged 18-29 years who received the yellow fever vaccine. The CDR3 runs from the conserved cysteine through the conserved F or W. Clone sizes are given selectively: once, few, many, or a class where the clone is expanded.

abundance: -
len: 16
j_gene: TRBJ2-6
v_gene: TRBV5-1
CDR3aa: CASSPTGSNGANVLTF

abundance: -
len: 12
j_gene: TRBJ2-7
v_gene: TRBV2
CDR3aa: CASSENVAEQYF

abundance: -
len: 14
j_gene: TRBJ2-5
v_gene: TRBV18
CDR3aa: CASSPPRGYETQYF

abundance: few
len: 14
j_gene: TRBJ2-3
v_gene: TRBV2
CDR3aa: CASRRVTNRDTQYF

abundance: -
len: 17
j_gene: TRBJ1-1
v_gene: TRBV7-9
CDR3aa: CASSQRDPGTGNTEAFF

abundance: -
len: 14
j_gene: TRBJ1-1
v_gene: TRBV18
CDR3aa: CASSPQDSCTEAFF

abundance: few
len: 13
j_gene: TRBJ2-3
v_gene: TRBV7-9
CDR3aa: CASSQDEADTQYF

abundance: -
len: 15
j_gene: TRBJ1-4
v_gene: TRBV9
CDR3aa: CASSADGTTNEKLFF

abundance: -
len: 15
j_gene: TRBJ2-1
v_gene: TRBV11-3
CDR3aa: CASSTYRGAYNEQFF

abundance: few
len: 16
j_gene: TRBJ1-2
v_gene: TRBV4-1
CDR3aa: CASSHRGVRFGYGYTF

abundance: -
len: 15
j_gene: TRBJ2-1
v_gene: TRBV6-1
CDR3aa: CASSLNSGSYNEQFF

abundance: -
len: 13
j_gene: TRBJ2-7
v_gene: TRBV7-3
CDR3aa: CASSFAPGYEQYF

abundance: -
len: 14
j_gene: TRBJ2-3
v_gene: TRBV13
CDR3aa: CASTMRLEYDTQYF

abundance: -
len: 13
j_gene: TRBJ2-5
v_gene: TRBV12-3/TRBV12-4
CDR3aa: CASSRAGKETQYF

abundance: -
len: 15
j_gene: TRBJ2-7
v_gene: TRBV10-3
CDR3aa: CAISEVWTSSYEQYF

abundance: -
len: 15
j_gene: TRBJ1-6
v_gene: TRBV6-2/TRBV6-3
CDR3aa: CASSRPGQGTSPLHF

abundance: -
len: 13
j_gene: TRBJ2-5
v_gene: TRBV18
CDR3aa: CASSPRSGETQYF

abundance: once
len: 16
j_gene: TRBJ2-3
v_gene: TRBV5-1
CDR3aa: CASSIRLAGATDTQYF

abundance: -
len: 14
j_gene: TRBJ2-7
v_gene: TRBV5-1
CDR3aa: CASSLGSGTYEQYF

abundance: -
len: 14
j_gene: TRBJ2-3
v_gene: TRBV24-1
CDR3aa: CATSDQGGGDAQYF

abundance: -
len: 14
j_gene: TRBJ2-7
v_gene: TRBV9
CDR3aa: CASSVEGSGYEQYF

abundance: -
len: 14
j_gene: TRBJ2-3
v_gene: TRBV7-7
CDR3aa: CASSPQTSADTQYF

abundance: few
len: 17
j_gene: TRBJ2-2
v_gene: TRBV4-1
CDR3aa: CASSSGYLTPRPGELFF

abundance: -
len: 15
j_gene: TRBJ1-5
v_gene: TRBV19
CDR3aa: CASSMSPYSNQPQHF

abundance: -
len: 14
j_gene: TRBJ1-5
v_gene: TRBV15
CDR3aa: CATSTPGGNQPQHF

abundance: -
len: 11
j_gene: TRBJ1-1
v_gene: TRBV29-1
CDR3aa: CSGARNTEAFF

abundance: -
len: 13
j_gene: TRBJ1-1
v_gene: TRBV12-3/TRBV12-4
CDR3aa: CASTAGGYTEAFF

abundance: -
len: 15
j_gene: TRBJ2-1
v_gene: TRBV4-1
CDR3aa: CASSQGREAPGKQFF

abundance: few
len: 11
j_gene: TRBJ2-7
v_gene: TRBV11-1
CDR3aa: CASGTGLQQYF

abundance: few
len: 14
j_gene: TRBJ2-1
v_gene: TRBV24-1
CDR3aa: CATRSGLGDNEQFF

abundance: once
len: 15
j_gene: TRBJ1-1
v_gene: TRBV7-3
CDR3aa: CASSAPGTGRTEAFF

abundance: -
len: 14
j_gene: TRBJ2-3
v_gene: TRBV7-2
CDR3aa: CASSPRTSADTQYF

abundance: -
len: 16
j_gene: TRBJ2-1
v_gene: TRBV5-1
CDR3aa: CASSLEGEGPYNEQFF

abundance: -
len: 13
j_gene: TRBJ2-6
v_gene: TRBV29-1
CDR3aa: CSVRGSGANVLTF

abundance: -
len: 13
j_gene: TRBJ2-2
v_gene: TRBV29-1
CDR3aa: CSVQPTVPGELFF

abundance: -
len: 15
j_gene: TRBJ2-5
v_gene: TRBV5-6
CDR3aa: CASSLGTGEQETQYF

abundance: -
len: 13
j_gene: TRBJ2-3
v_gene: TRBV11-1
CDR3aa: CASKLSATDTQYF

abundance: -
len: 16
j_gene: TRBJ2-3
v_gene: TRBV7-8
CDR3aa: CASSLRDTLSTDTQYF

abundance: once
len: 13
j_gene: TRBJ1-5
v_gene: TRBV20-1
CDR3aa: CSASGGAGQPQHF

abundance: -
len: 14
j_gene: TRBJ1-1
v_gene: TRBV20-1
CDR3aa: CSASVTGENTEAFF

abundance: -
len: 20
j_gene: TRBJ2-3
v_gene: TRBV6-2/TRBV6-3
CDR3aa: CASSYSSGRGWTFYTDTQYF

abundance: once
len: 13
j_gene: TRBJ2-1
v_gene: TRBV19
CDR3aa: CASSRDATLKQFF

abundance: -
len: 15
j_gene: TRBJ2-2
v_gene: TRBV4-3
CDR3aa: CASSQPWTGAGELFF

abundance: few
len: 12
j_gene: TRBJ2-1
v_gene: TRBV20-1
CDR3aa: CSARLLEYEQFF

abundance: -
len: 15
j_gene: TRBJ2-7
v_gene: TRBV18
CDR3aa: CASSPTAGQSYEQYF

abundance: -
len: 16
j_gene: TRBJ2-1
v_gene: TRBV29-1
CDR3aa: CSVRTGRVILSNEQFF